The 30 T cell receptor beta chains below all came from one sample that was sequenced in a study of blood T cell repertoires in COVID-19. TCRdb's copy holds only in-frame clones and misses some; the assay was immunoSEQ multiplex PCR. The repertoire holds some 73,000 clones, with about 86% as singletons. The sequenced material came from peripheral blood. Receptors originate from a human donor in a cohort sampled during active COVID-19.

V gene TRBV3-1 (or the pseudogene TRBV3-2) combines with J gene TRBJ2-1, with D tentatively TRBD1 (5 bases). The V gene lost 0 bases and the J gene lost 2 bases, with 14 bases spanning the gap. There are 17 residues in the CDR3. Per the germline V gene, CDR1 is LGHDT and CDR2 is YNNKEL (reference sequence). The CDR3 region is CASSQDEAGLPYNEQFF. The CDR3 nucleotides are TGTGCCAGCAGCCAAGATGAGGCAGGGTTGCCCTACAATGAGCAGTTCTTC.

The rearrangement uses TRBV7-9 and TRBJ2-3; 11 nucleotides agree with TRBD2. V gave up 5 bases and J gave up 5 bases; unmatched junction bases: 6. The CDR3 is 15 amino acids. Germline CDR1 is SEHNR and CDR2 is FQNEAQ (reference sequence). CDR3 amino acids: CASSRLAGSRDTQYF. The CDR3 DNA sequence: TGTGCCAGCAGCCGACTAGCGGGGAGTCGAGATACGCAGTATTTT.

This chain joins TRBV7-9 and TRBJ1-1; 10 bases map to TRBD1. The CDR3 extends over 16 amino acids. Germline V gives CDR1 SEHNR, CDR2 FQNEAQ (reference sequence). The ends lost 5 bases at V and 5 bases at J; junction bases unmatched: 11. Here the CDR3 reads CASSNRQGAAYTEAFF. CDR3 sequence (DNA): TGTGCCAGCAGCAACCGACAGGGGGCCGCTTATACTGAAGCTTTCTTT.

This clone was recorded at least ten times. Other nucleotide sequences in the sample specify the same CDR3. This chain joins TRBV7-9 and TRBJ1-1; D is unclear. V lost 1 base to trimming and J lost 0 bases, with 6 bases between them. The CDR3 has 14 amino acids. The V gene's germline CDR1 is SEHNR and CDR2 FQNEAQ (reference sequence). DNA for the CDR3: TGTGCCAGCAGCTTAGGGCAAGTGAACACTGAAGCTTTCTTT. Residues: CASSLGQVNTEAFF.

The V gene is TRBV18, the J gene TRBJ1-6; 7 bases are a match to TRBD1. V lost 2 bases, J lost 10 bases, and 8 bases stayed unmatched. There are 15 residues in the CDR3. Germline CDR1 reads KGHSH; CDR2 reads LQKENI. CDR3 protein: CASSPGGRGESPLHF. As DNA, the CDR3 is TGTGCCAGCTCACCAGGCGGCAGGGGGGAATCACCCCTCCACTTT.

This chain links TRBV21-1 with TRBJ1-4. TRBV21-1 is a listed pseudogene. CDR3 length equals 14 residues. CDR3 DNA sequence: TGTGCCAGCAGCAAAGGAGGTGGCGGGGGTAAACTGTTTTTT. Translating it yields CASSKGGGGGKLFF.

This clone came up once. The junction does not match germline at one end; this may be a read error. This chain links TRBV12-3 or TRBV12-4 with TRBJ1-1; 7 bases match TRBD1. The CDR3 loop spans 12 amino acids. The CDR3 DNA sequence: TGTGCCAGCAGTTTAGGGGGGACAGTACTGGATTTT. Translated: CASSLGGTVLDF.

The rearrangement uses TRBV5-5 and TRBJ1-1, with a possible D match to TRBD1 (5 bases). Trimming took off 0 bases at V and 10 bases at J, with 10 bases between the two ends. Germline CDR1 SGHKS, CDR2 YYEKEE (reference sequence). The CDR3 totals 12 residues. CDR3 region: CASSLGGGTAFF. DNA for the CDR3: TGTGCCAGCAGCTTGGGTGGGGGGACAGCTTTCTTT.

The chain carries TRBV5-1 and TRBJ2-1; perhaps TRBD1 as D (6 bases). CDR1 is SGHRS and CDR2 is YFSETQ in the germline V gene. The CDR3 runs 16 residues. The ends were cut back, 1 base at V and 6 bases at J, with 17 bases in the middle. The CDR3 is CASSLNPGARSNEQFF. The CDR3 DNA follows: TGCGCCAGCAGCTTGAACCCAGGGGCGCGCTCCAATGAGCAGTTCTTC. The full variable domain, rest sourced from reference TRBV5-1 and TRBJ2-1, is KAGVTQTPRYLIKTRGQQVTLSCSPISGHRSVSWYQQTPGQGLQFLFEYFSETQRNKGNFPGRFSGRQFSNSRSEMNVSTLELGDSALYLCASSLNPGARSNEQFFGPGTRLTVL.

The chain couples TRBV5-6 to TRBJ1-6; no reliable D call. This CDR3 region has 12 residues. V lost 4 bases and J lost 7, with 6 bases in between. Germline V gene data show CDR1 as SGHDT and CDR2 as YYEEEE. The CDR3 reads CASSGENSPLHF. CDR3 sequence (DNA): TGTGCCAGCAGCGGAGAGAATTCACCCCTCCACTTT.

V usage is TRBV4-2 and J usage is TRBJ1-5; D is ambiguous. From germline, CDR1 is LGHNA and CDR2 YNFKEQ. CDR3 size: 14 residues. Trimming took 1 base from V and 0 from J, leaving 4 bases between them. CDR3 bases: TGTGCCAGCAGCCAAGGACATAGCAATCAGCCCCAGCATTTT. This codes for CASSQGHSNQPQHF.

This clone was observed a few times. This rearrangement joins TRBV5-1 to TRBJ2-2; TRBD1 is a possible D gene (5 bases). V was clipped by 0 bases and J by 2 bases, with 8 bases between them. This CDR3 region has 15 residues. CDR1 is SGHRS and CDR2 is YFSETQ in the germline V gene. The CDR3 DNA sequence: TGCGCCAGCAGCTTGGTGCAGGGAAACACCGGGGAGCTGTTTTTT. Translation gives CASSLVQGNTGELFF.

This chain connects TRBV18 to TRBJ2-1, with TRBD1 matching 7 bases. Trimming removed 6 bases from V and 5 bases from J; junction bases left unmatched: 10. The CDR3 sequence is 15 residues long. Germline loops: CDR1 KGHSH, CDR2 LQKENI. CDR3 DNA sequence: TGTGCCAGCTCCCGGACAGGCCCCAAGGACAATGAGCAGTTCTTC. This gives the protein CASSRTGPKDNEQFF.

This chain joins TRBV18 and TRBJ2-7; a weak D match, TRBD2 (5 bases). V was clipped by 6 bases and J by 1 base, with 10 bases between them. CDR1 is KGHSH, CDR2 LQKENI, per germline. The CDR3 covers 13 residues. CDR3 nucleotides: TGTGCCAGCTCGCCTGGCGGGTCCTACGAGCAGTACTTC. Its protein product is CASSPGGSYEQYF.

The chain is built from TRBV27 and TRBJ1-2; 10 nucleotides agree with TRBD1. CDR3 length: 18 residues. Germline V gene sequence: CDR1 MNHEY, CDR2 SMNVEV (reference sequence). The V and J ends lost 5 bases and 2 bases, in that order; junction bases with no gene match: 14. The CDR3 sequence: CASSLTYRGGQGNYGYTF. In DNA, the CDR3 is TGTGCCAGCAGTCTGACCTACCGGGGGGGACAGGGGAACTATGGCTACACCTTC.

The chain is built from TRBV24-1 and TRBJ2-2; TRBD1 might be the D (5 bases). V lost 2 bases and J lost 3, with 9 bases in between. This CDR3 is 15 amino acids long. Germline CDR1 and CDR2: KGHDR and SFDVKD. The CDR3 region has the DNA TGTGCCACCAGTGATTCGGCAGGGTACACCGGGGAGCTGTTTTTT. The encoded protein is CATSDSAGYTGELFF.

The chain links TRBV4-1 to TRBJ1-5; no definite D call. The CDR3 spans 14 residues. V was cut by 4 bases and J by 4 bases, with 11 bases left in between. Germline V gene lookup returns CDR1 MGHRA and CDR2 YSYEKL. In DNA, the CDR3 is TGCGCCAGCAGCCCGCCCACGGGGAATCAGCCCCAGCATTTT. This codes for CASSPPTGNQPQHF.

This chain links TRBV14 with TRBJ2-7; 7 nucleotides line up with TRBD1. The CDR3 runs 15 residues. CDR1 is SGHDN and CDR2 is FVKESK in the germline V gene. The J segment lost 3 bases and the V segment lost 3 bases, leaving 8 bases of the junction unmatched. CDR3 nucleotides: TGTGCCAGCAGCCATTTCCGGGACAGCCTCTACGAGCAGTACTTC. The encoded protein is CASSHFRDSLYEQYF.

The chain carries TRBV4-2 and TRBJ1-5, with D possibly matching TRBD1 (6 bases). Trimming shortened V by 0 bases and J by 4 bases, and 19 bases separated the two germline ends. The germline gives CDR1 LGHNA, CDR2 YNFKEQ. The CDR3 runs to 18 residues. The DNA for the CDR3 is TGTGCCAGCAGCCAAGATTCGCGCGGGGGCCACTATAATCAGCCCCAGCATTTT. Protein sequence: CASSQDSRGGHYNQPQHF.

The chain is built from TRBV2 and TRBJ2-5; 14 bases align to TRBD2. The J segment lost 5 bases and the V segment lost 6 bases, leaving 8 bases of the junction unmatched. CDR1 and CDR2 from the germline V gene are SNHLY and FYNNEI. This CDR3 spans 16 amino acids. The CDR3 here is CASRSGRTSGGETQYF. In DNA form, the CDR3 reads TGTGCCAGCAGGTCAGGGAGGACTAGCGGGGGGGAGACCCAGTACTTC.

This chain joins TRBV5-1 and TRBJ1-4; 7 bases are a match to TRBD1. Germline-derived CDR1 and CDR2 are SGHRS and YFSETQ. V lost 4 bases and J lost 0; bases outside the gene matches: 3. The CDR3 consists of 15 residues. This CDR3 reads CASSGGTATNEKLFF. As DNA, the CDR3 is TGCGCCAGCAGCGGCGGGACAGCAACTAATGAAAAACTGTTTTTT.

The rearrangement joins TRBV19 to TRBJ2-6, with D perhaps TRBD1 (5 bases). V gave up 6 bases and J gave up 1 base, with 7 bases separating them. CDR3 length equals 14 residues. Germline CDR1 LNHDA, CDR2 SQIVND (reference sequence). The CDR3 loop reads CASRKGSGANVLTF. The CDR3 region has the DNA TGTGCCAGTAGGAAGGGGTCTGGGGCCAACGTCCTGACTTTC.

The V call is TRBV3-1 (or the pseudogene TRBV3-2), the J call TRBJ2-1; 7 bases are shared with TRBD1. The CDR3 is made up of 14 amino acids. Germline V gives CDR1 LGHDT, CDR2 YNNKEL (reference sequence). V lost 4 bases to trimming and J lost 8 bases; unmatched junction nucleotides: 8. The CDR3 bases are TGTGCCAGCAGCCCCCCCCGGGACAGCCATGAGCAGTTCTTC. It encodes CASSPPRDSHEQFF.

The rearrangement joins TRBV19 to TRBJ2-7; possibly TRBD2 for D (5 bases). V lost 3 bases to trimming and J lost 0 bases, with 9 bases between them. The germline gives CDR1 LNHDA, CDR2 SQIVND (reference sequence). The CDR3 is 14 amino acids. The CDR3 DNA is TGTGCCAGTAGTATCGGTGGGAGCTCCTACGAGCAGTACTTC. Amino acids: CASSIGGSSYEQYF.

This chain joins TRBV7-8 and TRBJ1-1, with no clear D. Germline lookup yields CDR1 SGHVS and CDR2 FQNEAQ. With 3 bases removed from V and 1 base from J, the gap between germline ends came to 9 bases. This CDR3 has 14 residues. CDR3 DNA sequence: TGTGCCAGCAGCTTTTATAGTCGGAACACTGAAGCTTTCTTT. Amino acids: CASSFYSRNTEAFF.

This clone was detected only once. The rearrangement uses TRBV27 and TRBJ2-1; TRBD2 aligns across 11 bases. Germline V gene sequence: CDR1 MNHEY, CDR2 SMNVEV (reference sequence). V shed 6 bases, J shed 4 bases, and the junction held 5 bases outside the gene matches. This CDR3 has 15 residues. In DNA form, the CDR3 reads TGTGCCAGCAGCCCTAGCGGGGGGCATTACAATGAGCAGTTCTTC. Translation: CASSPSGGHYNEQFF.

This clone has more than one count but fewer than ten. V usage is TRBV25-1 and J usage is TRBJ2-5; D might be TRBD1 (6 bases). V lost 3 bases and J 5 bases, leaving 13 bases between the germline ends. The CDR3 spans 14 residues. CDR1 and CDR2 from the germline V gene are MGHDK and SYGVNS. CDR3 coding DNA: TGTGCCAGCAGTGATCAGGGGAGAGGCGAGACCCAGTACTTC. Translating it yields CASSDQGRGETQYF.

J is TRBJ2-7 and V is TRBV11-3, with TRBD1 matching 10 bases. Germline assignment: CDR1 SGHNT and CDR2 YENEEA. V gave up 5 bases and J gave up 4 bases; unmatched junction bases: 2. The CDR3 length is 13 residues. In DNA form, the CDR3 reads TGTGCCAGCAGCAAGGGACAGGGGTACGAGCAGTACTTC. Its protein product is CASSKGQGYEQYF.

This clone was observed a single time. The CDR3 loop is CASSLFGLAEPYNEQFF. The CDR3 nucleotides read TGTGCCAGCAGTTTATTCGGACTAGCGGAACCGTACAATGAGCAGTTCTTC. The chain employs TRBV28 and TRBJ2-1; 10 bases fit TRBD2. J lost 4 bases, V lost 1 base, and 7 bases had no gene match. Germline V CDR1 and CDR2: MDHEN, SYDVKM. The CDR3 runs to 17 residues. Variable domain in full (rest from reference TRBV28 and TRBJ2-1): DVKVTQSSRYLVKRTGEKVFLECVQDMDHENMFWYRQDPGLGLRLIYFSYDVKMKEKGDIPEGYSVSREKKERFSLILESASTNQTSMYLCASSLFGLAEPYNEQFFGPGTRLTVL.

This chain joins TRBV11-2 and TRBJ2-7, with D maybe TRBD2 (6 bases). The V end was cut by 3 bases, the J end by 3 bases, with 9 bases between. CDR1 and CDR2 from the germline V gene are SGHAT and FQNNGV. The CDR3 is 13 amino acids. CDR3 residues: CASSLGGDYEQYF. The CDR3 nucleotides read TGTGCCAGCAGCTTGGGCGGGGACTACGAGCAGTACTTC.